The 25 T cell receptor beta chains listed next were all sequenced from one sample in a study of chemoradiotherapy in HPV16-positive cancers. Sequencing used immunoSEQ multiplex PCR; TCRdb keeps in-frame clones, though not all of them. The sample holds 4,000 to 5,000 clones, around 94% seen once. Specimen collection occurred from a patient who underwent chemoradiotherapy. The receptors derive from a human donor with HPV-associated anogenital cancer.

This chain joins TRBV28 and TRBJ2-3; 8 nucleotides agree with TRBD2. Germline V gives CDR1 MDHEN, CDR2 SYDVKM. J was trimmed by 5 bases and V by 7 bases; bases with no gene match: 8. The CDR3 consists of 14 residues. The DNA of the CDR3 is TGTGCCAGCAAACTCGGGGGGGCAAGAGATACGCAGTATTTT. This sequence encodes CASKLGGARDTQYF.

V is TRBV28 and J is TRBJ2-7; no clear D. The germline V gene has CDR1 MDHEN and CDR2 SYDVKM. V was clipped by 8 bases and J by 3 bases, with 17 bases between them. The CDR3 is 14 amino acids. CDR3 protein: CASLPGMNLYEQYF. The CDR3 DNA reads TGTGCCAGCCTTCCTGGGATGAACCTCTACGAGCAGTACTTC. Complete variable domain (other parts from reference TRBV28 and TRBJ2-7): DVKVTQSSRYLVKRTGEKVFLECVQDMDHENMFWYRQDPGLGLRLIYFSYDVKMKEKGDIPEGYSVSREKKERFSLILESASTNQTSMYLCASLPGMNLYEQYFGPGTRLTVT.

This clone has only one observation. V is TRBV30 and J is TRBJ1-3; maybe TRBD1 (5 bases). Germline lookup yields CDR1 GTSNPN and CDR2 SVGIG (reference sequence). The CDR3 loop spans 14 amino acids. Trimming cost V 4 bases and J 2 bases, with 12 bases left between them. The CDR3 here is CAWTPRGAGNTIYF. The CDR3 nucleotides are TGTGCCTGGACCCCTCGGGGGGCTGGAAACACCATATATTTT.

V is TRBV5-5 and J is TRBJ2-1; no definite D call. CDR3 length equals 16 residues. The germline V gene encodes CDR1 SGHKS and CDR2 YYEKEE (reference sequence). Between the trimmed V and J ends, which lost 0 bases and 5 bases, there was a span of 15 bases. CDR3 sequence (DNA): TGTGCCAGCAGCTTGGTTCCGTTTGGCACCCACAATGAGCAGTTCTTC. Translation gives CASSLVPFGTHNEQFF.

The chain employs TRBV27 and TRBJ1-3; D is unclear. V was shortened by 0 bases and J by 4 bases, with 4 bases between the two germline ends. Germline V gene data show CDR1 as MNHEY and CDR2 as SMNVEV (reference sequence). The CDR3 runs 13 residues. CDR3 residues: CASSLSIGNTIYF. The CDR3 DNA reads TGTGCCAGCAGTTTATCCATCGGAAACACCATATATTTT.

The V gene is TRBV10-3, the J gene TRBJ2-1; D tentatively reads TRBD1 or TRBD2 (5 bases each). The germline V gene has CDR1 ENHRY and CDR2 SYGVKD. Trimming stripped 2 bases from V and 5 bases from J, with 25 bases between. This CDR3 comprises 19 residues. Written as DNA, the CDR3 is TGTGCCATCAGTGAGGGACGGGGCCATGGATGGAAGAAAAACAATGAGCAGTTCTTC. It translates to CAISEGRGHGWKKNNEQFF.

The chain is built from TRBV7-9 and TRBJ2-3; 8 bases line up with TRBD2. This CDR3 is built from 16 residues. V trimming: 5 bases; J trimming: 4 bases; junction bases outside the gene matches: 11. CDR1 is SEHNR and CDR2 is FQNEAQ in the germline V gene (reference sequence). The CDR3 nucleotides are TGTGCCAGCAGCCGACGTAGCGGGGTTGCGGCAGATACGCAGTATTTT. This translates into CASSRRSGVAADTQYF.

V and J are TRBV4-1 and TRBJ2-1, with 10 bases matching TRBD1. V lost 4 bases to trimming and J lost 9 bases; unmatched junction nucleotides: 6. Germline values: CDR1 MGHRA, CDR2 YSYEKL. The CDR3 sequence is 14 residues long. Written as DNA, the CDR3 is TGCGCCAGCAGCCGGGACAGGGGTAATAGTGAGCAGTTCTTC. Translated, it gives CASSRDRGNSEQFF.

The rearrangement joins TRBV7-2 to TRBJ2-7, with unresolved D. The CDR3 extends over 12 amino acids. In germline, CDR1 is SGHTA, CDR2 FQGNSA. Trimming stripped 0 bases from V and 6 bases from J, with 6 bases between. CDR3: CASSLAVGEQYF. The CDR3 nucleotides read TGTGCCAGCAGCTTAGCGGTTGGCGAGCAGTACTTC.

The chain has TRBV2 and TRBJ1-4, with 9 nucleotides matching TRBD1. CDR1 SNHLY and CDR2 FYNNEI come from the germline V gene. The V segment lost 5 bases and the J segment 8 bases; nucleotides outside the gene matches: 6. The CDR3 consists of 14 residues. CDR3 in amino acids: CASSHRDREEKLFF. CDR3 DNA: TGTGCCAGCAGTCATCGGGACAGGGAAGAAAAACTGTTTTTT.

The chain recombines TRBV4-3 with TRBJ2-7; TRBD2 matches 8 bases. Trimming at V came to 0 bases and at J to 4 bases, leaving 11 bases not matched to a gene. Germline V gene data show CDR1 as LGHNA and CDR2 as YSLEER. The CDR3 has 17 residues. CDR3 bases: TGCGCCAGCAGCCAAGATGAGGGCACGCGGGGGGTTTACGAGCAGTACTTC. This translates into CASSQDEGTRGVYEQYF.

The chain has TRBV6-1 and TRBJ1-2; D gene unclear. The V end was cut by 7 bases, the J end by 8 bases, with 17 bases between. The CDR3 is made up of 13 amino acids. CDR1 is MNHNS and CDR2 is SASEGT in the germline V gene. The CDR3 DNA is TGTGCCAGCACCATCAGCTTAACCGGGGGCTACACCTTC. It specifies CASTISLTGGYTF.

This clone occurred once. The chain combines TRBV7-6 with TRBJ2-2; D gene ambiguous. This CDR3 contains 13 residues. Germline CDR1 reads SGHVS; CDR2 reads FNYEAQ. Trimming pared 5 bases from V and 5 bases from J, leaving 9 bases between. CDR3 sequence (DNA): TGTGCCAGCAGCCCTCTCACGACCGGGGAGCTGTTTTTT. It codes for CASSPLTTGELFF.

This clone showed up just once. CDR3 residues: CAISDPSYEQYF. The CDR3 DNA reads TGTGCCATCAGTGACCCCTCCTACGAGCAGTACTTC. The rearrangement links TRBV10-3 to TRBJ2-7; D call uncertain. CDR3 size: 12 residues. With 3 bases removed from V and 0 bases from J, the gap between germline ends came to 3 bases. CDR1 is ENHRY, CDR2 SYGVKD, per germline.

This clone is a singleton in its sample. V is TRBV29-1 and J is TRBJ1-2; D possibly corresponds to TRBD1 (5 bases). The germline V gene has CDR1 SQVTM and CDR2 ANQGSEA. Trimming stripped 6 bases from V and 4 bases from J, with 21 bases between. The CDR3 extends over 15 amino acids. Written as DNA, the CDR3 is TGCAGCGTAGATAAGGGACCCGGGGACTCCTATGGCTACACCTTC. Its protein is CSVDKGPGDSYGYTF.

The DNA for the CDR3 is TGTGCCAGCAGCCTTGAGTCAGTCTCCTACAATGAGCAGTTCTTC. Encoded protein: CASSLESVSYNEQFF. J is TRBJ2-1 and V is TRBV7-6, with D hard to call. Germline V gene sequence: CDR1 SGHVS, CDR2 FNYEAQ. V lost 5 bases, J lost 0 bases, and 11 bases lay in between. This CDR3 contains 15 residues.

The chain is built from TRBV6-6 and TRBJ1-1; TRBD1 matches 7 bases. This CDR3 has 14 residues. The V and J ends lost 5 bases and 3 bases, in that order; junction bases with no gene match: 6. Germline V gene data show CDR1 as MNHNY and CDR2 as SVGAGI (reference sequence). The CDR3 nucleotides read TGTGCCAGCAGTCCAGGGGGGGGTGACACTGAAGCTTTCTTT. Encoded protein: CASSPGGGDTEAFF.

The genes are TRBV6-6 and TRBJ1-6; 9 nucleotides agree with TRBD1. CDR1 and CDR2 (germline): MNHNY, SVGAGI (reference sequence). The V and J ends lost 5 bases and 7 bases, in that order; junction bases with no gene match: 3. The CDR3 is made up of 14 amino acids. In nucleotides, the CDR3 is TGTGCCAGCAGTAAGGGGACAGGGAATTCACCCCTCCACTTT. It is translated as CASSKGTGNSPLHF.

The chain links TRBV5-1 to TRBJ1-1, with D perhaps TRBD1 (6 bases). V lost 3 bases to trimming and J lost 4 bases, with 13 bases between them. This CDR3 has 14 residues. Germline values: CDR1 SGHRS, CDR2 YFSETQ. CDR3 sequence (DNA): TGCGCCAGCAGCTCGGAGGGGGGGGGCACTGAAGCTTTCTTT. Its protein is CASSSEGGGTEAFF.

This chain joins TRBV4-1 and TRBJ2-2; TRBD2 matches at 11 bases. V lost 0 bases to trimming and J lost 4 bases; unmatched junction nucleotides: 7. The germline gives CDR1 MGHRA, CDR2 YSYEKL. This CDR3 is built from 18 residues. CDR3 bases: TGCGCCAGCAGCCAAGAACGCTATAGCGGGGGGGGCACCGGGGAGCTGTTTTTT. Translation gives CASSQERYSGGGTGELFF.

This rearrangement joins TRBV28 to TRBJ1-1; no firm D call. In germline, CDR1 is MDHEN, CDR2 SYDVKM. This CDR3 comprises 14 residues. V lost 6 bases and J 7 bases, leaving 18 bases between the germline ends. The CDR3 here is CASSEGGSGVEAFF. The CDR3 coding sequence is TGTGCCAGCAGCGAGGGTGGTAGTGGGGTTGAAGCTTTCTTT.

The chain joins TRBV7-9 to TRBJ2-3, with TRBD1 identical over 8 bases. V lost 4 bases and J lost 5; bases outside the gene matches: 8. Germline assignment: CDR1 SEHNR and CDR2 FQNEAQ (reference sequence). This CDR3 has 15 residues. The CDR3 region is CASSSDRGYRDTQYF. The CDR3 region has the DNA TGTGCCAGCAGCTCCGACAGGGGTTATAGAGATACGCAGTATTTT.

The chain joins TRBV6-6 to TRBJ1-5; weak D call: TRBD1 (5 bases). In germline, CDR1 is MNHNY, CDR2 SVGAGI (reference sequence). V was cut by 5 bases and J by 2 bases, with 10 bases left in between. The CDR3 has 14 residues. In DNA, the CDR3 is TGTGCCAGCAGTCAGGGTGACGGCAATCAGCCCCAGCATTTT. Its translation: CASSQGDGNQPQHF.

The chain is built from TRBV2 and TRBJ1-3; perhaps TRBD1 as D (6 bases). CDR1 is SNHLY, CDR2 FYNNEI, per germline. The CDR3 length is 16 residues. Deletions cut 7 bases from V and 0 bases from J, with 16 bases between. Here the CDR3 DNA reads TGTGCCAGCAAGCGAAGACAGGCCGACTCTGGAAACACCATATATTTT. It encodes CASKRRQADSGNTIYF.

The chain combines TRBV4-1 with TRBJ2-7, with TRBD1 identical over 7 bases. Germline-derived CDR1 and CDR2 are MGHRA and YSYEKL. V trimming: 0 bases; J trimming: 3 bases; junction bases outside the gene matches: 5. The CDR3 loop spans 15 amino acids. The CDR3 spells CASSQEPGTDYEQYF. In DNA, the CDR3 is TGCGCCAGCAGCCAAGAGCCTGGGACAGACTACGAGCAGTACTTC.